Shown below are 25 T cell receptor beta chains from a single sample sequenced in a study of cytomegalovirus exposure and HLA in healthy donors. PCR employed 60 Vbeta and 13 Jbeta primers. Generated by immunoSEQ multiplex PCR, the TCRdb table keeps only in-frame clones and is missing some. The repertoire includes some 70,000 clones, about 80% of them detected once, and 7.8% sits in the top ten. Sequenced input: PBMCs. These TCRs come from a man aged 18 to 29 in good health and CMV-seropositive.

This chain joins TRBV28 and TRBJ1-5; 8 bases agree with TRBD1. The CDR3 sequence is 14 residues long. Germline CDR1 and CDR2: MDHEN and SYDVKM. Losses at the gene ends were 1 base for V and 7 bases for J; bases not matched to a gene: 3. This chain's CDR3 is CASSLSGTGQPQHF. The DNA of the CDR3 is TGTGCCAGCAGTTTATCTGGGACAGGCCAGCCCCAGCATTTT.

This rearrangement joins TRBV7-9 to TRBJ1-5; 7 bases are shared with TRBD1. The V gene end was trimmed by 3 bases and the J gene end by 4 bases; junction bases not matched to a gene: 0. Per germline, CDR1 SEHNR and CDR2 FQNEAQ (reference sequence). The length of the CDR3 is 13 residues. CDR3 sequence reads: CASSLTGNQPQHF. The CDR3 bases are TGTGCCAGCAGCTTGACAGGGAATCAGCCCCAGCATTTT.

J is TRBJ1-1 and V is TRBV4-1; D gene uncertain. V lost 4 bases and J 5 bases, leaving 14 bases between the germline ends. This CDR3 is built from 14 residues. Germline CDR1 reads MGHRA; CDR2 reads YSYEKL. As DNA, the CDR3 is TGCGCCAGCAGCCCCGAGACCGGGTGGACTGAAGCTTTCTTT. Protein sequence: CASSPETGWTEAFF.

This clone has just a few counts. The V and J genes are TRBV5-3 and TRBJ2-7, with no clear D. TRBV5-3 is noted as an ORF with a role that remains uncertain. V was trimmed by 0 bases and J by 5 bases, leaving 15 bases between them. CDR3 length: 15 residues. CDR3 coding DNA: TGTGCCAGAAGCTTGGCCCCAAAAATGTCTAACGAGCAGTACTTC. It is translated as CARSLAPKMSNEQYF.

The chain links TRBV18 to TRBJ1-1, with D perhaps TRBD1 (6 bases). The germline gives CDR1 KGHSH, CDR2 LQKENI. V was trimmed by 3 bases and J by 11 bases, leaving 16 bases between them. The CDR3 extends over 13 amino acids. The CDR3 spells CASSPGAGDLAFF. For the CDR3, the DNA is TGTGCCAGCTCACCCGGGGCAGGGGATTTGGCTTTCTTT. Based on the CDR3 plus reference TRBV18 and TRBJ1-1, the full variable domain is NAGVMQNPRHLVRRRGQEARLRCSPMKGHSHVYWYRQLPEEGLKFMVYLQKENIIDESGMPKERFSAEFPKEGPSILRIQQVVRGDSAAYFCASSPGAGDLAFFGQGTRLTVV.

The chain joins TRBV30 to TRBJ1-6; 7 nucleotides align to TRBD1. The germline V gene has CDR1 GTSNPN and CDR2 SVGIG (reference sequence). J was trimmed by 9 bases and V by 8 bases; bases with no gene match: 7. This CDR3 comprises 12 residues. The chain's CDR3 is CASDRASSPLHF. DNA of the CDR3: TGTGCCAGCGACAGGGCCAGTTCACCCCTCCACTTT.

CDR3 bases: TGTGCCAGCAGCTTAACGGGGGGGCGCGACGAGCAGTACTTC. Protein: CASSLTGGRDEQYF. The rearrangement links TRBV7-9 to TRBJ2-7; 8 nucleotides agree with TRBD2. Germline CDR1 SEHNR, CDR2 FQNEAQ (reference sequence). V trimming: 2 bases; J trimming: 5 bases; junction bases outside the gene matches: 5. The CDR3 runs 14 residues.

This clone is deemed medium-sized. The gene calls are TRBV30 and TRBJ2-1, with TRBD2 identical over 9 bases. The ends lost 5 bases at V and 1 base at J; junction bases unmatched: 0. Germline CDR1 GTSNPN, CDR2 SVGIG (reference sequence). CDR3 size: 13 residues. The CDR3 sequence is CAWGLASYNEQFF. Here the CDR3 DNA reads TGTGCCTGGGGACTAGCGTCCTACAATGAGCAGTTCTTC.

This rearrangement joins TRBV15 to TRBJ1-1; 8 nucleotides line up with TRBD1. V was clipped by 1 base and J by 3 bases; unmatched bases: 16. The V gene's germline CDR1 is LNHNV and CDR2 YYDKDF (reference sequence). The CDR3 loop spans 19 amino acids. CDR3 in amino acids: CATSRGASGGAMSDTEAFF. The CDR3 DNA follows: TGTGCCACCAGCAGAGGGGCCTCAGGGGGCGCGATGTCAGACACTGAAGCTTTCTTT.

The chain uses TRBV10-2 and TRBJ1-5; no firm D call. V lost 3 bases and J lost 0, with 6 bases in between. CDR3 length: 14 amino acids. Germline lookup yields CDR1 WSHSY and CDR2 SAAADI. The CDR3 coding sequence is TGCGCCAGCAGTGACAGTTATAGCAATCAGCCCCAGCATTTT. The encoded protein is CASSDSYSNQPQHF.

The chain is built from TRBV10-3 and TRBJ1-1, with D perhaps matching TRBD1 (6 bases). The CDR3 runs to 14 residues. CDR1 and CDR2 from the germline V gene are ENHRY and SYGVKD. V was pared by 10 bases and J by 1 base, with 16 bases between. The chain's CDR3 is CATHEGGPNTEAFF. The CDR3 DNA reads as TGTGCCACCCACGAGGGGGGGCCGAACACTGAAGCTTTCTTT.

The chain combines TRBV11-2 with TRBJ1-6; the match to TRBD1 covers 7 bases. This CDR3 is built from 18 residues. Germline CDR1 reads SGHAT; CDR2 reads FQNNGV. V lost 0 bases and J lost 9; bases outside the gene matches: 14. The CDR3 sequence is CASSLEEKWVRGTSPLHF. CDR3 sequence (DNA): TGTGCCAGCAGCTTAGAAGAGAAGTGGGTCAGGGGGACTTCACCCCTCCACTTT.

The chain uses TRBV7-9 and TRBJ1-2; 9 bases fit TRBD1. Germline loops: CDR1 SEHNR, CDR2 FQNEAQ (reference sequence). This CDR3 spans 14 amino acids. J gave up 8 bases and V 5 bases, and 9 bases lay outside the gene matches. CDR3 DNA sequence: TGTGCCAGCAGCGCCTGGACAGGGGACTTGGGCTACACCTTC. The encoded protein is CASSAWTGDLGYTF.

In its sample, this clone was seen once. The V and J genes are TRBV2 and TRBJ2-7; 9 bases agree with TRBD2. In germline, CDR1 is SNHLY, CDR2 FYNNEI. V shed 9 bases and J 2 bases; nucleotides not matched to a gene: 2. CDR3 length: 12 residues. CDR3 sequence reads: CARSSGTYEQYF. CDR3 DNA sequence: TGTGCCAGATCTAGCGGGACCTACGAGCAGTACTTC.

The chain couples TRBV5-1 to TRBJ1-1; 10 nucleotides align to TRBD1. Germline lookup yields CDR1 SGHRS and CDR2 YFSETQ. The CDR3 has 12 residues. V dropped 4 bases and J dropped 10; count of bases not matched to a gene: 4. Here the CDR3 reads CASSLGTGAAFF. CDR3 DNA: TGCGCCAGCAGCCTAGGGACAGGGGCAGCTTTCTTT.

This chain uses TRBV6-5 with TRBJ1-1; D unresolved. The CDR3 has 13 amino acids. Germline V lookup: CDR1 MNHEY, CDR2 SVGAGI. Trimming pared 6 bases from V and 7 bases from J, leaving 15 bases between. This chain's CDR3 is CASRTLALGEAFF. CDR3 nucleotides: TGTGCCAGCAGGACCCTCGCTCTAGGTGAAGCTTTCTTT.

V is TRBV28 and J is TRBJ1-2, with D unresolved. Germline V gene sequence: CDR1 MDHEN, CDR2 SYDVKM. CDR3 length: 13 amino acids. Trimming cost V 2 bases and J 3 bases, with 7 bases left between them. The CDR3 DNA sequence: TGTGCCAGCAGTTTAGTTAGAGACTATGGCTACACCTTC. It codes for CASSLVRDYGYTF.

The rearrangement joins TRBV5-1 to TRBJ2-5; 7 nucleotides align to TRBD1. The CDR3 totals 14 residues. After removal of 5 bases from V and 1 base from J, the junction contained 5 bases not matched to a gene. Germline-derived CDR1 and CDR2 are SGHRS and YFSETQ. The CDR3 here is CASRPRTGQETQYF. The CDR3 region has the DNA TGCGCCAGCAGGCCGAGGACAGGCCAAGAGACCCAGTACTTC.

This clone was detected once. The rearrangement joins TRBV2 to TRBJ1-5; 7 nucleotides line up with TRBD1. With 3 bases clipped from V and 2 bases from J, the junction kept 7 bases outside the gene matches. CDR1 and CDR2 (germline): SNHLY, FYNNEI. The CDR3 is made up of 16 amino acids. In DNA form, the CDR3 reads TGTGCCAGCAGTGAGGGGGACAGTTTGGGCAATCAGCCCCAGCATTTT. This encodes CASSEGDSLGNQPQHF.

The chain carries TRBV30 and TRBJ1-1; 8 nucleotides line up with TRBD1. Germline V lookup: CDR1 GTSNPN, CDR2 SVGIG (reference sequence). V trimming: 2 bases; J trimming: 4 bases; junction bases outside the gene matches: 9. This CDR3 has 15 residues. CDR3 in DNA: TGTGCCTGGAGTATCAGACAGGGGAGCTTCACTGAAGCTTTCTTT. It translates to CAWSIRQGSFTEAFF.

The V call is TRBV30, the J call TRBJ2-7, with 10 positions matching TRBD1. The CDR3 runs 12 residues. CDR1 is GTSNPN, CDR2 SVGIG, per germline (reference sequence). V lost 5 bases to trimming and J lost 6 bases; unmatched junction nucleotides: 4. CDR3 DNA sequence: TGTGCCTGGGCCGGGACAGGGGTCGAGCAGTACTTC. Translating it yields CAWAGTGVEQYF.

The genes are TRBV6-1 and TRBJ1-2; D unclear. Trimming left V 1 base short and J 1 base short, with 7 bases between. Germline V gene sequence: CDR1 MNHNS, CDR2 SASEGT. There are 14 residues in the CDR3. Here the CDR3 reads CASSEGNSNYGYTF. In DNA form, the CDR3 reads TGTGCCAGCAGTGAAGGAAACAGTAACTATGGCTACACCTTC.

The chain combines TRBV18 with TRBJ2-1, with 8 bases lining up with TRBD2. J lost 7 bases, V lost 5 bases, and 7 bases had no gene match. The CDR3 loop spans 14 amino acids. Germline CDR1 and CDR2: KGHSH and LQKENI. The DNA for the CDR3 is TGTGCCAGCTCAACCCCTAGCGGGTGGAATGAGCAGTTCTTC. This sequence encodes CASSTPSGWNEQFF.

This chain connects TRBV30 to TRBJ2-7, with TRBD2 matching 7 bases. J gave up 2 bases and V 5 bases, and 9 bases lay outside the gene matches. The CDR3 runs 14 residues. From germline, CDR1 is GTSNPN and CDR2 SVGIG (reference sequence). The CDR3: CAWSLGGVTYEQYF. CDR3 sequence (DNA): TGTGCCTGGTCCCTGGGGGGGGTTACCTACGAGCAGTACTTC.

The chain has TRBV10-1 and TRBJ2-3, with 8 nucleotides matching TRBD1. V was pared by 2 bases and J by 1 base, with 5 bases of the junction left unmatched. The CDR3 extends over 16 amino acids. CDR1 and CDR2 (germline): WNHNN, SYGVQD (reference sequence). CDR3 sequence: CASSEIVTGGTDTQYF. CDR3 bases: TGCGCCAGCAGTGAGATCGTGACAGGGGGCACAGATACGCAGTATTTT.